The 16 T cell receptor beta chains below all came from one sample that was sequenced in a study of OX40 agonist ivuxolimab in advanced cancers. Clones were sequenced by immunoSEQ multiplex PCR, and TCRdb holds only the in-frame ones, with some missing. In the table there are tens of thousands of clones, roughly 87% of which are singletons. The sequenced sample was CD4+ or CD8+ T cells sorted from blood, obtained in a trial of the OX40 agonist ivuxolimab. The receptor set was obtained from an adult with an advanced solid tumor such as melanoma, head and neck, liver or kidney cancer.

This chain joins TRBV7-2 and TRBJ2-7, with D uncertain. Germline CDR1 and CDR2: SGHTA and FQGNSA. Trimming stripped 1 base from V and 0 bases from J, with 7 bases between. CDR3 length: 14 amino acids. CDR3 in DNA: TGTGCCAGCAGCTTAGGGCCTACCTCCTACGAGCAGTACTTC. This translates into CASSLGPTSYEQYF.

This chain links TRBV9 with TRBJ2-7, with a possible D match to TRBD1 (6 bases). This CDR3 has 16 residues. V was shortened by 3 bases and J by 9 bases, with 25 bases between the two germline ends. Germline V gives CDR1 SGDLS, CDR2 YYNGEE. The CDR3, as DNA: TGTGCCAGCAGCGGTTTCCTCCGGGACATCGACTTCGGGCAGTACTTC. Translation: CASSGFLRDIDFGQYF. Complete variable domain (other parts from reference TRBV9 and TRBJ2-7): DSGVTQTPKHLITATGQRVTLRCSPRSGDLSVYWYQQSLDQGLQFLIQYYNGEERAKGNILERFSAQQFPDLHSELNLSSLELGDSALYFCASSGFLRDIDFGQYFGPGTRLTVT.

The chain carries TRBV6-4 and TRBJ1-2; perhaps TRBD1 as D (6 bases). This CDR3 is 17 amino acids long. Looked up from germline, CDR1 is MRHNA and CDR2 is SNTAGT. V shed 2 bases and J shed 7 bases, with 23 bases lying between them. The CDR3: CASSDGGDTTPWGGYTF. The CDR3 DNA is TGTGCCAGCAGTGACGGTGGGGACACCACCCCTTGGGGTGGCTACACCTTC.

The rearrangement uses TRBV4-3 and TRBJ1-4; the D is unclear. The CDR3 runs 16 residues. In germline, CDR1 is LGHNA, CDR2 YSLEER. V lost 2 bases, J lost 4 bases, and 14 bases lay in between. The DNA of the CDR3 is TGCGCCAGCAGCCAACCACGAGGAGGATTTAATGAAAAACTGTTTTTT. Its translation is CASSQPRGGFNEKLFF.

The rearrangement joins TRBV4-2 to TRBJ2-5, with TRBD1 matching 8 bases. The ends lost 5 bases at V and 11 bases at J; junction bases unmatched: 7. Germline V lookup: CDR1 LGHNA, CDR2 YNFKEQ. This CDR3 region has 12 residues. DNA of the CDR3: TGTGCCAGCAGCATTGACAGGGGCCAGCAGTACTTC. It codes for CASSIDRGQQYF.

The chain links TRBV27 to TRBJ2-3, with a tentative D call TRBD1 (6 bases). CDR1 is MNHEY and CDR2 is SMNVEV in the germline V gene (reference sequence). Trimming pared 6 bases from V and 3 bases from J, leaving 13 bases between. This CDR3 is built from 14 residues. CDR3 in amino acids: CASSLRQGTDTQYF. The CDR3 DNA reads as TGTGCCAGCAGCCTAAGGCAGGGGACAGATACGCAGTATTTT.

This rearrangement joins TRBV7-9 to TRBJ2-7; D unclear. V lost 1 base and J lost 0, with 7 bases in between. The CDR3 has 14 amino acids. The germline gives CDR1 SEHNR, CDR2 FQNEAQ (reference sequence). CDR3 loop: CASSLVGNSYEQYF. For the CDR3, the DNA is TGTGCCAGCAGCTTAGTTGGCAACTCCTACGAGCAGTACTTC.

This clone was detected only a few times. The chain joins TRBV6-1 to TRBJ1-6; 8 bases align to TRBD1. The CDR3 is 16 amino acids. Per germline, CDR1 MNHNS and CDR2 SASEGT. Trimming cost V 4 bases and J 6 bases; bases outside gene matches: 8. The CDR3 sequence is CASSVTVGQGNSPLHF. DNA of the CDR3: TGTGCCAGCAGTGTAACGGTTGGACAGGGTAATTCACCCCTCCACTTT.

The rearrangement links TRBV9 to TRBJ2-3; D assignment may be TRBD1 or TRBD2 (6 bases each). The CDR3 consists of 15 residues. V was clipped by 3 bases and J by 1 base, with 12 bases between them. The germline V gene encodes CDR1 SGDLS and CDR2 YYNGEE. The CDR3 here is CASSGGAVGTDTQYF. In DNA, the CDR3 is TGTGCCAGCAGCGGGGGGGCTGTTGGCACAGATACGCAGTATTTT.

The V gene is TRBV4-3, the J gene TRBJ1-6, with D possibly being TRBD1 (6 bases). Germline V gene data show CDR1 as LGHNA and CDR2 as YSLEER. V lost 1 base and J lost 7, with 11 bases in between. The CDR3 consists of 15 residues. The CDR3 coding sequence is TGCGCCAGCAGCCAAGTCGGGGGGCAGAATTCACCCCTCCACTTT. Translated: CASSQVGGQNSPLHF.

This rearrangement joins TRBV7-9 to TRBJ2-2, with a tentative D call TRBD2 (5 bases). Trimming left V 4 bases short and J 14 bases short, with 17 bases between. Germline V gives CDR1 SEHNR, CDR2 FQNEAQ (reference sequence). CDR3 length: 13 amino acids. The CDR3 sequence: CASSSRRATPLFF. The DNA of the CDR3 is TGTGCCAGCAGCTCACGGCGGGCTACACCTCTGTTTTTT. The full variable domain, rest sourced from reference TRBV7-9 and TRBJ2-2, is DTGVSQNPRHKITKRGQNVTFRCDPISEHNRLYWYRQTLGQGPEFLTYFQNEAQLEKSRLLSDRFSAERPKGSFSTLEIQRTEQGDSAMYLCASSSRRATPLFFGEGSRLTVL.

This chain uses TRBV7-2 with TRBJ2-2; TRBD1 or TRBD2 may be the D gene (6 bases each). Germline V gene lookup returns CDR1 SGHTA and CDR2 FQGNSA. The V end lost 5 bases, the J end lost 6 bases, and 16 bases lay between the germline ends. CDR3 length: 15 amino acids. Here the CDR3 reads CASSPVGGAAGELFF. The CDR3 bases are TGTGCCAGCAGCCCAGTCGGGGGCGCGGCCGGGGAGCTGTTTTTT.

This rearrangement joins TRBV7-8 to TRBJ1-1; TRBD1 matches 7 bases. The CDR3 loop spans 16 amino acids. Germline CDR1 SGHVS, CDR2 FQNEAQ. The J segment lost 3 bases and the V segment lost 5 bases, leaving 12 bases of the junction unmatched. The CDR3 region is CASSPNGDSSYTEAFF. The CDR3 DNA is TGTGCCAGCAGCCCAAACGGGGACAGCTCTTACACTGAAGCTTTCTTT.

The chain is built from TRBV14 and TRBJ2-2, with D possibly being TRBD1 or TRBD2 (6 bases each). Germline assignment: CDR1 SGHDN and CDR2 FVKESK. Trimming removed 4 bases from V and 6 bases from J, with 21 bases in between. The CDR3 totals 17 residues. CDR3 region: CASSPRPSSGASGELFF. CDR3 bases: TGTGCCAGCAGCCCTAGACCCAGTTCGGGGGCGTCCGGGGAGCTGTTTTTT.

This chain connects TRBV7-2 to TRBJ2-1; D not certain. CDR1 and CDR2 from the germline V gene are SGHTA and FQGNSA. This CDR3 contains 14 residues. Trimming took off 5 bases at V and 0 bases at J, with 8 bases between the two ends. CDR3 bases: TGTGCCAGCAGCCCCCAGTTCTCCTACAATGAGCAGTTCTTC. It yields the protein CASSPQFSYNEQFF.

This chain uses TRBV7-2 with TRBJ1-6; D is unclear. Trimming took off 1 base at V and 9 bases at J, with 10 bases between the two ends. In germline, CDR1 is SGHTA, CDR2 FQGNSA. The CDR3 consists of 14 residues. The CDR3 spells CASSLGWMGSPLHF. The CDR3 DNA reads TGTGCCAGCAGCTTAGGGTGGATGGGTTCACCCCTCCACTTT. The full variable domain, completed using reference TRBV7-2 and TRBJ1-6, is GAGVSQSPSNKVTEKGKDVELRCDPISGHTALYWYRQSLGQGLEFLIYFQGNSAPDKSGLPSDRFSAERTGGSVSTLTIQRTQQEDSAVYLCASSLGWMGSPLHFGNGTRLTVT.